Below, 20 T cell receptor beta chains from the same sample are listed, as sequenced in a study of blood T cells in healthy people across ages. Then a second PCR, running about 6 to 11 cycles, was carried out with a sample-barcoded 5' primer and a J-beta primer mix. Each CDR3 protein is one row after TCRdb ran MiXCR on the 5' RACE reads. The table shows about 2 million distinct CDR3 sequences, with approximately 50% occurring only once. Sequenced input: blood. The receptors stem from a woman aged 40 to 55 in good health.

This clonotype was recorded a few times. The genes are TRBV20-1 and TRBJ2-1; 10 bases map to TRBD1. Looked up from germline, CDR1 is DFQATT and CDR2 is SNEGSKA (reference sequence). The junction had 13 bases not matched to a gene; V was cut back by 5 bases and J by 9 bases. The CDR3 contains 15 residues. The CDR3 bases are TGCAGTGCTCCCTCCGGGACAGGGGCTTTCAGTGAGCAGTTCTTC. It specifies CSAPSGTGAFSEQFF.

The CDR3 loop is CASSLVPGELHF. CDR3 nucleotide sequence: TGTGCCAGCAGCTTAGTTCCAGGGGAGCTCCACTTT. The chain recombines TRBV7-9 with TRBJ1-6, with a weak D call TRBD1 (6 bases). V was cut by 1 base and J by 16 bases, with 11 bases left in between. CDR3 length equals 12 residues. Looked up from germline, CDR1 is SEHNR and CDR2 is FQNEAQ (reference sequence).

V usage is TRBV28 and J usage is TRBJ2-2, with D possibly matching TRBD1 (5 bases). Trimming left V 6 bases short and J 1 base short, with 12 bases between. This CDR3 contains 15 residues. The V gene's germline CDR1 is MDHEN and CDR2 SYDVKM. CDR3 nucleotides: TGTGCCAGCAGCCAAGACAGCGAGAACACCGGGGAGCTGTTTTTT. As protein: CASSQDSENTGELFF. Filled out from reference TRBV28 and TRBJ2-2, the complete variable domain reads DVKVTQSSRYLVKRTGEKVFLECVQDMDHENMFWYRQDPGLGLRLIYFSYDVKMKEKGDIPEGYSVSREKKERFSLILESASTNQTSMYLCASSQDSENTGELFFGEGSRLTVL.

The V gene is TRBV10-3, the J gene TRBJ2-1; D is tentatively TRBD1 or TRBD2 (5 bases each). The CDR3 covers 14 residues. V gave up 2 bases and J gave up 4 bases, with 9 bases separating them. The germline V gene has CDR1 ENHRY and CDR2 SYGVKD. Here the CDR3 reads CAISERDGYNEQFF. In nucleotides, the CDR3 is TGTGCCATCAGTGAGCGGGACGGGTACAATGAGCAGTTCTTC.

Only a few counts were recorded for this clonotype. V usage is TRBV27 and J usage is TRBJ2-3, with 8 bases that match TRBD1. After removal of 5 bases from V and 1 base from J, the junction contained 5 bases not matched to a gene. CDR1 is MNHEY and CDR2 is SMNVEV in the germline V gene (reference sequence). CDR3 length equals 15 residues. CDR3 in DNA: TGTGCCAGCAGTAATCGACAGGGGCGCACAGATACGCAGTATTTT. Protein product: CASSNRQGRTDTQYF.

This clonotype was recorded a few times. The genes are TRBV4-2 and TRBJ2-1; possibly TRBD1 or TRBD2 for D (5 bases each). V dropped 1 base and J dropped 4 bases, with 11 bases sitting between them. Germline values: CDR1 LGHNA, CDR2 YNFKEQ. The CDR3 totals 15 residues. The CDR3 reads CASSQVGAEYNEQFF. CDR3 in DNA: TGTGCCAGCAGCCAAGTCGGGGCGGAATACAATGAGCAGTTCTTC.

The chain links TRBV11-1 to TRBJ2-1; TRBD2 matches 11 bases. The V segment lost 4 bases and the J segment 5 bases; nucleotides outside the gene matches: 10. The CDR3 extends over 17 amino acids. Germline assignment: CDR1 SGHAT and CDR2 FQDESV (reference sequence). The CDR3 DNA sequence: TGTGCCAGCAGCTCACAAGTACTAGCGGGGGCCCACAATGAGCAGTTCTTC. Encoded protein: CASSSQVLAGAHNEQFF.

This sequence joins TRBV7-2 and TRBJ2-1, with 9 bases matching TRBD1. After removal of 4 bases from V and 5 bases from J, the junction contained 9 bases not matched to a gene. The CDR3 has 16 amino acids. Germline V gene sequence: CDR1 SGHTA, CDR2 FQGNSA. In nucleotides, the CDR3 is TGTGCCAGCAGCTACCAGGGACAGGGAACAAACAATGAGCAGTTCTTC. Protein product: CASSYQGQGTNNEQFF.

A remark on this clonotype: A much larger clone lies one base from this, so it may be a read error. The chain combines TRBV24-1 with TRBJ2-5; D is undetermined. V dropped 7 bases and J dropped 1 base, with 3 bases sitting between them. The CDR3 spans 11 residues. The germline V gene has CDR1 KGHDR and CDR2 SFDVKD. The CDR3 DNA reads as TGTGCCACCAGGGGCCAAGAGACCCAGTACTTC. It yields the protein CATRGQETQYF.

As DNA, the CDR3 is TGCAGTGCGGATCTGACCGGGGCGCCGGGTTCTGGAGCTTTCTTT. It encodes CSADLTGAPGSGAFF. The rearrangement uses TRBV20-1 and TRBJ1-1, with TRBD1 as a possible D gene (5 bases). The CDR3 loop spans 15 amino acids. Trimming left V 6 bases short and J 10 bases short, with 27 bases between. Germline CDR1 reads DFQATT; CDR2 reads SNEGSKA (reference sequence).

The rearrangement uses TRBV28 and TRBJ1-2, with a possible D match to TRBD1 (5 bases). Trimming left V 7 bases short and J 5 bases short, with 20 bases between. Germline V gene data show CDR1 as MDHEN and CDR2 as SYDVKM. CDR3 length: 15 amino acids. The CDR3 nucleotides are TGTGCCAGCACCGATGCGGGACGGCGACGGTATGGCTACACCTTC. It translates to CASTDAGRRRYGYTF.

The V call is TRBV6-1, the J call TRBJ2-1; TRBD1 agrees at 7 bases. This CDR3 contains 17 residues. CDR1 is MNHNS, CDR2 SASEGT, per germline. The V segment lost 5 bases and the J segment 3 bases; nucleotides outside the gene matches: 13. This CDR3 is CASSRNGQVAGYNEQFF. The CDR3 region has the DNA TGTGCCAGCAGTAGGAATGGACAGGTCGCGGGCTACAATGAGCAGTTCTTC.

The chain employs TRBV6-1 and TRBJ2-1; D might be TRBD1 or TRBD2, each matching 5 bases. The CDR3 length is 17 residues. V was shortened by 2 bases and J by 0 bases, with 14 bases between the two germline ends. The germline CDR1 and CDR2 sequences are MNHNS and SASEGT. This CDR3 is CASSELPGLSSYNEQFF. The CDR3 DNA reads TGTGCCAGCAGTGAACTCCCGGGGCTGAGCTCCTACAATGAGCAGTTCTTC.

The genes are TRBV2 and TRBJ2-5, with a possible D match to TRBD2 (5 bases). Per germline, CDR1 SNHLY and CDR2 FYNNEI. CDR3 length: 11 residues. Trimming left V 6 bases short and J 13 bases short, with 15 bases between. CDR3 sequence reads: CASSGRRGLYF. The CDR3, as DNA: TGTGCCAGCAGCGGCCGGAGAGGGCTGTACTTC.

V gene TRBV7-9 combines with J gene TRBJ1-5; D call uncertain. V lost 6 bases and J lost 4, with 16 bases in between. Germline values: CDR1 SEHNR, CDR2 FQNEAQ (reference sequence). This CDR3 comprises 15 residues. Here the CDR3 reads CASSSGPGWNQPQHF. DNA for the CDR3: TGTGCCAGCAGTTCAGGCCCGGGTTGGAATCAGCCCCAGCATTTT.

The chain employs TRBV3-1 and TRBJ2-2; the match to TRBD1 covers 8 bases. The V and J ends lost 0 bases and 1 base, in that order; junction bases with no gene match: 13. Germline CDR1 and CDR2: LGHDT and YNNKEL (reference sequence). This CDR3 has 20 amino acids. As DNA, the CDR3 is TGTGCCAGCAGCCAAGATCTGTCCAGGGGGCGCGCGGAGAACACCGGGGAGCTGTTTTTT. Translating gives CASSQDLSRGRAENTGELFF.

Regarding this clonotype: One end of the junction fails to match germline, which may point to a read error. J is TRBJ2-1 and V is TRBV18; D call uncertain. Germline CDR1 is KGHSH and CDR2 is LQKENI. CDR3 size: 13 residues. The CDR3 DNA reads TGTGCCAGCTCACCACAGGGTTGGGATGAGCGGTTCTTC. Protein product: CASSPQGWDERFF.

The genes are TRBV5-6 and TRBJ1-5; possible D gene TRBD1, 5 bases. Germline V gives CDR1 SGHDT, CDR2 YYEEEE. V gave up 0 bases and J gave up 9 bases, with 16 bases separating them. This CDR3 region has 15 residues. CDR3 sequence: CASSLAGTALAPQHF. The CDR3 nucleotides are TGTGCCAGCAGCTTGGCCGGGACTGCCTTAGCGCCCCAGCATTTT.

The V call is TRBV20-1, the J call TRBJ2-1, with 8 positions matching TRBD2. There are 16 residues in the CDR3. Germline V gives CDR1 DFQATT, CDR2 SNEGSKA (reference sequence). The trim removed 4 bases at V and 1 base at J, leaving 9 bases unmatched. The CDR3 sequence: CSAIFLAGGSYNEQFF. In DNA, the CDR3 is TGCAGTGCTATCTTCCTGGCGGGGGGTTCCTACAATGAGCAGTTCTTC.

The chain couples TRBV6-5 to TRBJ1-6; TRBD1 might be the D (5 bases). Germline V lookup: CDR1 MNHEY, CDR2 SVGAGI. With 2 bases removed from V and 7 bases from J, the gap between germline ends came to 18 bases. This CDR3 is built from 17 residues. CDR3 residues: CASSYTQGPPSNSPLHF. CDR3 sequence (DNA): TGTGCCAGCAGTTACACCCAGGGACCCCCGTCAAATTCACCCCTCCACTTT.